This T cell receptor beta chain comes out of a study of T cell repertoires in cytomegalovirus infection. Study at large: From public TCR beta signatures came an indication of both CMV infection and matching HLA type. Study-wide findings and caveats: Individuals carrying CMV plus the relevant HLA were identified by cumulative frequency of public TCR beta families. Dominating the ex vivo response were HLA-C-restricted CMV-specific TCR beta clonotypes.

This clonotype was recorded a few times. Antigen: not known. Via MiXCR, TCRdb re-called the reads, giving one row per CDR3 protein. The data show about 300,000 distinct CDR3 sequences, around 9.6% seen once. Per the germline V gene, CDR1 is DFQATT and CDR2 is SNEGSKA (reference sequence). The CDR3 totals 14 residues. Trimming pared 2 bases from V and 0 bases from J, leaving 7 bases between. The chain is built from TRBV20-1 and TRBJ2-2, with D unresolved. The source is a human donor in good health (CMV status not recorded). Some clones in this sample may be carry-over from other donors' samples. Sequences were obtained from PBMCs. CDR3 amino acids: CSARKVANTGELFF. Here the CDR3 DNA reads TGCAGTGCTAGAAAGGTGGCGAACACCGGGGAGCTGTTTTTT.